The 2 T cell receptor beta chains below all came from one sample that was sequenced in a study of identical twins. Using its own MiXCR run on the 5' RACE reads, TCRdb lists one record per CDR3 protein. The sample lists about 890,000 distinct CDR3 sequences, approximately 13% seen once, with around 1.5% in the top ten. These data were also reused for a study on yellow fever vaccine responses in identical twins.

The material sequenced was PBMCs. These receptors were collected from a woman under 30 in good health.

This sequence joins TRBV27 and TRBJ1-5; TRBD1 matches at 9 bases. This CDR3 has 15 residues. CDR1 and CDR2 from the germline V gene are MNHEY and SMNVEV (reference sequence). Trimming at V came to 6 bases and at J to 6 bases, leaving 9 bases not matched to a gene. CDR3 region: CASRPGQGIGQPQHF. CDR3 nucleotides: TGTGCCAGCAGACCGGGACAGGGAATAGGTCAGCCCCAGCATTTT.

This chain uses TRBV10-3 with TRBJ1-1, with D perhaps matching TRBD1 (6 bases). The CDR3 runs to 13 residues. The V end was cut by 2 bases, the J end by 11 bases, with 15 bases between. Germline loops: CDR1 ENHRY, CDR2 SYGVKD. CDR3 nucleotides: TGTGCCATCAGTGAGACGTCAGGGGCCGGGGCTTTCTTT. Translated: CAISETSGAGAFF.